The T cell receptor (beta chain) described here comes from a study of blood T cell repertoires in COVID-19. This clone was seen at least ten times. Other DNA sequences in this sample translate to the same CDR3. This CDR3 has 16 residues. Per germline, CDR1 MGHRA and CDR2 YSYEKL. The trim removed 4 bases at V and 1 base at J, leaving 6 bases unmatched. Produced via immunoSEQ multiplex PCR; TCRdb's table is partial and in-frame only. The repertoire holds about 210,000 clones, with almost 85% as singletons. Sequenced material: peripheral blood. The clonotype comes from a woman aged 40 to 49 with acute or convalescent COVID-19. The V and J genes are TRBV4-1 and TRBJ2-1; 8 positions agree with TRBD2. The CDR3 spells CASSPRLAGSYNEQFF. The CDR3 DNA reads TGCGCCAGCAGCCCCCGGCTAGCGGGTTCCTACAATGAGCAGTTCTTC.